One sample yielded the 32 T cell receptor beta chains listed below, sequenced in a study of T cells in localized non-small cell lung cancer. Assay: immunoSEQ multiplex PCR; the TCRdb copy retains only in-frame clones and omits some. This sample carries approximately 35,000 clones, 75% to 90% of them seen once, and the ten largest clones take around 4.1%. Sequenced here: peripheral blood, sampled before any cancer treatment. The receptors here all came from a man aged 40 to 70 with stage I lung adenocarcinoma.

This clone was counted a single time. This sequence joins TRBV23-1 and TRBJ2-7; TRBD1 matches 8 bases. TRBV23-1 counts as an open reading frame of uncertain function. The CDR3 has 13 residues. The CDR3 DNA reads TGCGGCCATAGGAGACAGGGGCCCTACGAGCAGTACTTC. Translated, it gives CGHRRQGPYEQYF.

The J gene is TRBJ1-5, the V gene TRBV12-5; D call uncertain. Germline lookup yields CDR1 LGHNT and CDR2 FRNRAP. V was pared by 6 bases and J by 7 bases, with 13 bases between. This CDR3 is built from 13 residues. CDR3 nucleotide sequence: TGTGCTAGTGGGCCAGCATTACAACAGCCCCAGCATTTT. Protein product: CASGPALQQPQHF.

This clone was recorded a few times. The CDR3 DNA follows: TGTGCCAGCAGCTCCGAAGGGGGAGGTTCACCCCTCCACTTT. Its translation is CASSSEGGGSPLHF. The chain joins TRBV7-8 to TRBJ1-6; a weak D match, TRBD1 (6 bases). V was pared by 4 bases and J by 9 bases, with 13 bases between. CDR1 is SGHVS, CDR2 FQNEAQ, per germline. The CDR3 consists of 14 residues.

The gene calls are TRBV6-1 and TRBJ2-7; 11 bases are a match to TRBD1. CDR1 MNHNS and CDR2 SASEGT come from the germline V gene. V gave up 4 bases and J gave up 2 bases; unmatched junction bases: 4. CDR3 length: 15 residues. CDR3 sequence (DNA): TGTGCCAGCAGTGTGGGACAGGGGGAAACCTACGAGCAGTACTTC. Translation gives CASSVGQGETYEQYF.

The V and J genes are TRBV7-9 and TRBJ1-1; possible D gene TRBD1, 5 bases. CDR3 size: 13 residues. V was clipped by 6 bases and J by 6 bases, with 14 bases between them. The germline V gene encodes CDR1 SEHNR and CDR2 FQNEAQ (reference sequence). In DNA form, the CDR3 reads TGTGCCAGCAGAAGGCAGGGATTCGCTGAAGCTTTCTTT. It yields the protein CASRRQGFAEAFF.

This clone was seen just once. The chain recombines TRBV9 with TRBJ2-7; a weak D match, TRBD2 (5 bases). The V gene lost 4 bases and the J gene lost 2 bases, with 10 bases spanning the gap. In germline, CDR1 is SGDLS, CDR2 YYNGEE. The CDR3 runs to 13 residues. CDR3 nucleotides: TGTGCCAGCAGCCGCGGGTCTCCCTACGAGCAGTACTTC. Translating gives CASSRGSPYEQYF.

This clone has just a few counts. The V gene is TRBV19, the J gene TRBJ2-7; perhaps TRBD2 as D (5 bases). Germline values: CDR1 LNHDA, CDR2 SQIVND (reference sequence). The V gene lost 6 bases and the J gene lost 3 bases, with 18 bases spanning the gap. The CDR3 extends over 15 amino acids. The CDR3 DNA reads TGTGCCAGTAGACCGGGGATGGTCGCCAGCTACGAGCAGTACTTC. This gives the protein CASRPGMVASYEQYF.

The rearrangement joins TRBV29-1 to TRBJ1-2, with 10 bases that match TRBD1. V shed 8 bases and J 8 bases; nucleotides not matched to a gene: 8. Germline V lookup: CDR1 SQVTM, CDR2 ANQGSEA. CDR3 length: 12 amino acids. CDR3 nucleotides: TGCAGCTCCGGGACAGGGGCGGGCGGCTACACCTTC. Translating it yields CSSGTGAGGYTF.

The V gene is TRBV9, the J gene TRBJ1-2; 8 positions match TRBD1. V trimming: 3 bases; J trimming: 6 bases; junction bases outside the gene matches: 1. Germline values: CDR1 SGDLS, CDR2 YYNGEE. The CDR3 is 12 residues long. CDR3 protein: CASSGQGNGYTF. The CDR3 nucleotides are TGTGCCAGCAGCGGACAGGGGAATGGCTACACCTTC.

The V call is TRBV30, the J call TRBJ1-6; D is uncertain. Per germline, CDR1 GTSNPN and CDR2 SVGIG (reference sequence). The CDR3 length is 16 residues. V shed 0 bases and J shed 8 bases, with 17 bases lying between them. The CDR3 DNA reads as TGTGCCTGGAGTGTACGGGGTATAATGGAGTATTCACCCCTCCACTTT. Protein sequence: CAWSVRGIMEYSPLHF.

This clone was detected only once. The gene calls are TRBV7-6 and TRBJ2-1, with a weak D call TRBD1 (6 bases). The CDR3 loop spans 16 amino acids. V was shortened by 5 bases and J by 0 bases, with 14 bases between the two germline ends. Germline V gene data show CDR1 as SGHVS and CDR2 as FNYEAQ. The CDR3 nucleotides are TGTGCCAGCAGCCCAGAGGGGGAAAGCTCCTACAATGAGCAGTTCTTC. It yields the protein CASSPEGESSYNEQFF.

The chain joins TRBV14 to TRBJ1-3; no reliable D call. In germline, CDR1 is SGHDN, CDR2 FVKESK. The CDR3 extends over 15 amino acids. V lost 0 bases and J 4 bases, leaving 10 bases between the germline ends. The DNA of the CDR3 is TGTGCCAGCAGCCAAGATAGGGCCGCAGGAAACACCATATATTTT. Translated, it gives CASSQDRAAGNTIYF.

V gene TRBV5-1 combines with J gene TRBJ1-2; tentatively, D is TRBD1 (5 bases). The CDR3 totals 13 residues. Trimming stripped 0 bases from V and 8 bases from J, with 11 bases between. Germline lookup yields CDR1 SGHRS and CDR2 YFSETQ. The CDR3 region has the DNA TGCGCCAGCAGCTTGGTAGGGGAGGAGGGCTACACCTTC. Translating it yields CASSLVGEEGYTF.

The CDR3 reads CASSVKRVGLEKLFF. The CDR3 DNA reads TGTGCCAGCAGTGTTAAAAGGGTGGGGCTTGAAAAACTGTTTTTT. The genes are TRBV2 and TRBJ1-4; D may be TRBD1 (5 bases). This CDR3 has 15 amino acids. Germline-derived CDR1 and CDR2 are SNHLY and FYNNEI. Trimming removed 4 bases at V and 7 bases at J, with 16 bases between.

CDR3 nucleotide sequence: TGTGCCAGCAGTACCCCGGGGACTGAAGCTTTCTTT. Translated, it gives CASSTPGTEAFF. The rearrangement joins TRBV6-6 to TRBJ1-1, with unresolved D. The CDR3 is 12 residues long. Germline V gene lookup returns CDR1 MNHNY and CDR2 SVGAGI (reference sequence). The germline V and J ends were trimmed by 5 bases and 5 bases, with 9 bases remaining between them.

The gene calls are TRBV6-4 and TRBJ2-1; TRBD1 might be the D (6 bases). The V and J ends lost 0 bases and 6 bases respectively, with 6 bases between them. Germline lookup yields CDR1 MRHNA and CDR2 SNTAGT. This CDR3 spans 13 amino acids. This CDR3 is CASSDSDSNEQFF. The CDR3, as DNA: TGTGCCAGCAGTGACTCGGACAGCAATGAGCAGTTCTTC.

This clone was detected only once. As DNA, the CDR3 is TGTGCCACCAGCTCCCGGCGGCGGGCAACTAATGAAAAACTGTTTTTT. Its translation: CATSSRRRATNEKLFF. The chain links TRBV15 to TRBJ1-4; unclear D gene. The ends were cut back, 5 bases at V and 0 bases at J, with 13 bases in the middle. Germline CDR1 reads LNHNV; CDR2 reads YYDKDF (reference sequence). This CDR3 is 16 amino acids long.

CDR3 protein: CASSPGYPGGKNIQYF. The CDR3, as DNA: TGTGCCAGCAGCCCGGGTTATCCGGGGGGTAAAAACATTCAGTACTTC. This rearrangement joins TRBV14 to TRBJ2-4, with TRBD2 matching over 7 bases. V lost 4 bases, J lost 4 bases, and 10 bases stayed unmatched. CDR3 length: 16 amino acids. In germline, CDR1 is SGHDN, CDR2 FVKESK.

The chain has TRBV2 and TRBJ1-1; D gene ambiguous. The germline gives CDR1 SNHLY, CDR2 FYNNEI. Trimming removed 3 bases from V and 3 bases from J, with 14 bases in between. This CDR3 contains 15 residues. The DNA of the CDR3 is TGTGCCAGCAGTGACAGGAACCCTAGAGACACTGAAGCTTTCTTT. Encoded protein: CASSDRNPRDTEAFF.

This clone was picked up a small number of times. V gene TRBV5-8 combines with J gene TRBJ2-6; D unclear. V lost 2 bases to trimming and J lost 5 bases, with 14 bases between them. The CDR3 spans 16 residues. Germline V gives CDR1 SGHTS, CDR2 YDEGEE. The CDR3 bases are TGTGCCAGCAGCTTAAGTTTAGGTAGTAGGGCCAACGTCCTGACTTTC. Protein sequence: CASSLSLGSRANVLTF.

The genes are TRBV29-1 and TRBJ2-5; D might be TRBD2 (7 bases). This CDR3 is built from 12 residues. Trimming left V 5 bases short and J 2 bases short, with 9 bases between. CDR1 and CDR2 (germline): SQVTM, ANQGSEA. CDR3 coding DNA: TGCAGCGTTAGGGGGGGGCAAGAGACCCAGTACTTC. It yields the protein CSVRGGQETQYF. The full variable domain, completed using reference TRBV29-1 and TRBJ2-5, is SAVISQKPSRDICQRGTSLTIQCQVDSQVTMMFWYRQQPGQSLTLIATANQGSEATYESGFVIDKFPISRPNLTFSTLTVSNMSPEDSSIYLCSVRGGQETQYFGPGTRLLVL.

The CDR3 bases are TGTGCTGGGGGGGGAGAAGGTAACACTGAAGCTTTCTTT. It yields the protein CAGGGEGNTEAFF. The rearrangement joins TRBV30 to TRBJ1-1, with D maybe TRBD1 (5 bases). The CDR3 covers 13 residues. CDR1 is GTSNPN, CDR2 SVGIG, per germline (reference sequence).

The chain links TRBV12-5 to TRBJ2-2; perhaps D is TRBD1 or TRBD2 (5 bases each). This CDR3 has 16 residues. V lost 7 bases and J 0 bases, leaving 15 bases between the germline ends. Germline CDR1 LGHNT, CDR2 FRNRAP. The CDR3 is CASASGRPTNTGELFF. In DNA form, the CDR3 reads TGTGCTAGTGCCTCGGGACGGCCCACGAACACCGGGGAGCTGTTTTTT.

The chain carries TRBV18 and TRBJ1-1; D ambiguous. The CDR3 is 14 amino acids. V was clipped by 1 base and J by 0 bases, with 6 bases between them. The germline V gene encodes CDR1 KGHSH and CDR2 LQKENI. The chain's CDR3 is CASSPQVVNTEAFF. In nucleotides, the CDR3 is TGTGCCAGCTCACCACAAGTAGTGAACACTGAAGCTTTCTTT. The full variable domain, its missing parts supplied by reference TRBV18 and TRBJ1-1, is NAGVMQNPRHLVRRRGQEARLRCSPMKGHSHVYWYRQLPEEGLKFMVYLQKENIIDESGMPKERFSAEFPKEGPSILRIQQVVRGDSAAYFCASSPQVVNTEAFFGQGTRLTVV.

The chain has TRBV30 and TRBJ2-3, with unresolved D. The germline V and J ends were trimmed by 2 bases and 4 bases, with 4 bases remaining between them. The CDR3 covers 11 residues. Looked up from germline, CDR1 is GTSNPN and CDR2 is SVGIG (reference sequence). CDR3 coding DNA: TGTGCCTGGAGTAGCCCAGATACGCAGTATTTT. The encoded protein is CAWSSPDTQYF.

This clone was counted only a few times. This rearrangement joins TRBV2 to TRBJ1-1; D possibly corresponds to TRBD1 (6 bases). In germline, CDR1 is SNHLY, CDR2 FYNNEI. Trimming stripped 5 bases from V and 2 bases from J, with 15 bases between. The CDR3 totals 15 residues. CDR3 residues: CASSPPDSTNTEAFF. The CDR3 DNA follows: TGTGCCAGCAGTCCCCCGGACAGTACAAACACTGAAGCTTTCTTT. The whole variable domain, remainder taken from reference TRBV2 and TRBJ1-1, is EPEVTQTPSHQVTQMGQEVILRCVPISNHLYFYWYRQILGQKVEFLVSFYNNEISEKSEIFDDQFSVERPDGSNFTLKIRSTKLEDSAMYFCASSPPDSTNTEAFFGQGTRLTVV.

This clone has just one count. CDR3 nucleotide sequence: TGTGCCAGCAGTTACTCATTTATGAACACTGAAGCTTTCTTT. This encodes CASSYSFMNTEAFF. This chain uses TRBV6-5 with TRBJ1-1; D call uncertain. Germline assignment: CDR1 MNHEY and CDR2 SVGAGI. The germline V and J ends were trimmed by 0 bases and 0 bases, with 5 bases remaining between them. This CDR3 region has 14 residues.

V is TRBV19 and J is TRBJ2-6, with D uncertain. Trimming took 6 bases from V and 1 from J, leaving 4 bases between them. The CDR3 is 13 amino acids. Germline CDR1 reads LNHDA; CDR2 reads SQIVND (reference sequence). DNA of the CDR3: TGTGCCAGTAGGAGATCTGGGGCCAACGTCCTGACTTTC. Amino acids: CASRRSGANVLTF.

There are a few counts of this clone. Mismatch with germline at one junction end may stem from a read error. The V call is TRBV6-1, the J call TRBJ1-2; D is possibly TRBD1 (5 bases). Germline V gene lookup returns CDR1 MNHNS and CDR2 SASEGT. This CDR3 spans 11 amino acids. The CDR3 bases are TGTGCCAGCTCACCAGGGTATGACTACACCTTC. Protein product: CASSPGYDYTF.

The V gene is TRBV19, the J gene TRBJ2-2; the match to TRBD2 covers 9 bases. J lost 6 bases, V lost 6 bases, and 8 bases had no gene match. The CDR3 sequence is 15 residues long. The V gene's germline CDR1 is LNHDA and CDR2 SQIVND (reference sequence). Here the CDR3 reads CASSRAGGVPGELFF. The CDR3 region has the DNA TGTGCCAGTAGCCGAGCGGGGGGCGTCCCCGGGGAGCTGTTTTTT.

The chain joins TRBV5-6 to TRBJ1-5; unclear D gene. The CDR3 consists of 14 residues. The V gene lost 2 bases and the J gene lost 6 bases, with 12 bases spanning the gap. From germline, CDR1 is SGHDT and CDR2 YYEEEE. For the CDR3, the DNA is TGTGCCAGCAGCTTATGGAGAGACGGTCAGCCCCAGCATTTT. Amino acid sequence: CASSLWRDGQPQHF.

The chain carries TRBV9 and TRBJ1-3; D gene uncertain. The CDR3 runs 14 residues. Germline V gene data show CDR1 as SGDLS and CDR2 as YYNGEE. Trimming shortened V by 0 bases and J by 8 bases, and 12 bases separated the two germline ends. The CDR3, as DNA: TGTGCCAGCAGCGTAGGACCGGAGAGAGACACCATATATTTT. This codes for CASSVGPERDTIYF.